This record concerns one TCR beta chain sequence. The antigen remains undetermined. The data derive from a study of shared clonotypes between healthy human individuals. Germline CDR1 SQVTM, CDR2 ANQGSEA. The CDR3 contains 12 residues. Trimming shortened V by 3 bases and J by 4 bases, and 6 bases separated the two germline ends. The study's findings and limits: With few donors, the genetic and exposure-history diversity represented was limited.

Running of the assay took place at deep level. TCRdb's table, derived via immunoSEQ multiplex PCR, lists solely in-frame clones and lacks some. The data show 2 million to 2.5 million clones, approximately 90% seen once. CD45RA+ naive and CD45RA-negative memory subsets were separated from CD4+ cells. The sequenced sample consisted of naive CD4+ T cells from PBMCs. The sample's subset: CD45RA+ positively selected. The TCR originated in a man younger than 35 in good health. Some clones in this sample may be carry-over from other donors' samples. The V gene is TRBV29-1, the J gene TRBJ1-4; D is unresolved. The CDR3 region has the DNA TGCAGCGTTGAGGTCCTTAATGAAAAACTGTTTTTT. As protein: CSVEVLNEKLFF.